These 23 T cell receptor beta chains were all obtained from the same sample, sequenced in a study of T cell responses to AZD1222 COVID-19 vaccine. Libraries were prepared by immunoSEQ multiplex PCR; TCRdb keeps only in-frame clonotypes and omits some of them. The sample has around 120,000 clones; more than 75% are singletons. The source was peripheral blood, collected 28 days after the second AZD1222 dose. The source of these receptors is an adult who received the AZD1222 COVID-19 vaccine.

This rearrangement joins TRBV15 to TRBJ2-7, with no clear D. The V and J ends lost 4 bases and 2 bases respectively, with 15 bases between them. CDR3 length: 15 residues. Per germline, CDR1 LNHNV and CDR2 YYDKDF (reference sequence). CDR3 in DNA: TGTGCCACCAGCACCGGACCGAGCGCGACCTACGAGCAGTACTTC. Its translation is CATSTGPSATYEQYF.

This chain links TRBV5-6 with TRBJ2-5; unclear D gene. The length of the CDR3 is 16 residues. Germline-derived CDR1 and CDR2 are SGHDT and YYEEEE. V was cut by 0 bases and J by 1 base, with 13 bases left in between. The CDR3 DNA reads as TGTGCCAGCAGCTTGGTCTGGTCAGAAAGCCAAGAGACCCAGTACTTC. Translated, it gives CASSLVWSESQETQYF.

The chain is built from TRBV5-4 and TRBJ1-5, with D perhaps TRBD1 (5 bases). Germline V gene data show CDR1 as SGHNT and CDR2 as YYREEE (reference sequence). The V end lost 0 bases, the J end lost 1 base, and 8 bases lay between the germline ends. The CDR3 length is 15 residues. This CDR3 reads CASSLDRGSNQPQHF. CDR3 coding DNA: TGTGCCAGCAGCTTGGATCGGGGGAGCAATCAGCCCCAGCATTTT. Together with reference TRBV5-4 and TRBJ1-5, the CDR3 gives the full variable domain: ETGVTQSPTHLIKTRGQQVTLRCSSQSGHNTVSWYQQALGQGPQFIFQYYREEENGRGNFPPRFSGLQFPNYSSELNVNALELDDSALYLCASSLDRGSNQPQHFGDGTRLSIL.

The rearrangement joins TRBV5-1 to TRBJ1-6; 9 bases agree with TRBD1. The V gene's germline CDR1 is SGHRS and CDR2 YFSETQ. V shed 0 bases, J shed 9 bases, and the junction held 7 bases outside the gene matches. This CDR3 has 16 residues. The CDR3 region is CASSLAAGQGSSPLHF. The CDR3 bases are TGCGCCAGCAGCTTGGCCGCGGGACAGGGAAGTTCACCCCTCCACTTT.

The rearrangement joins TRBV21-1 to TRBJ2-6; the table's D call of TRBD2 was not tested on the DNA. TRBV21-1 is annotated as a pseudogene. The CDR3 has 19 amino acids. The CDR3 DNA reads TGTGCCAGCATCCCGGGACTAGCGGGGGGAAGCTCTGGGGCCAACGTCCTGACTTTC. Residues: CASIPGLAGGSSGANVLTF.

This clone was observed a handful of times. This sequence joins TRBV12-3 or TRBV12-4 and TRBJ1-6; unclear D gene. V gave up 3 bases and J gave up 10 bases, with 10 bases separating them. The CDR3 is 13 residues long. CDR3 in amino acids: CASSLGGRSPLHF. Written as DNA, the CDR3 is TGTGCCAGCAGTTTGGGAGGGAGGTCACCCCTCCACTTT.

This clone was recorded once. The chain recombines TRBV19 with TRBJ2-5, with 15 bases matching TRBD2. V lost 6 bases to trimming and J lost 5 bases; unmatched junction nucleotides: 7. The CDR3 runs to 16 residues. Germline V lookup: CDR1 LNHDA, CDR2 SQIVND (reference sequence). The CDR3 sequence: CASSRTSGGAGETQYF. CDR3 in DNA: TGTGCCAGTAGCCGGACTAGCGGGGGGGCAGGGGAGACCCAGTACTTC.

Only one count was recorded for this clone. The V and J genes are TRBV9 and TRBJ2-2, with TRBD2 identical over 7 bases. J gave up 3 bases and V 6 bases, and 8 bases lay outside the gene matches. The CDR3 is 15 amino acids. CDR1 is SGDLS, CDR2 YYNGEE, per germline. The CDR3 here is CASNPGGGDTGELFF. The CDR3 region has the DNA TGTGCCAGCAACCCGGGGGGAGGGGACACCGGGGAGCTGTTTTTT.

The genes are TRBV7-9 and TRBJ2-1, with D uncertain. V lost 5 bases and J lost 0, with 8 bases in between. Per the germline V gene, CDR1 is SEHNR and CDR2 is FQNEAQ (reference sequence). The CDR3 spans 14 residues. The CDR3 region has the DNA TGTGCCAGCAGCCCACGGAGCTCCTACAATGAGCAGTTCTTC. Protein sequence: CASSPRSSYNEQFF.

The chain couples TRBV6-2 or TRBV6-3 to TRBJ2-1; D remains ambiguous. CDR1 and CDR2 (germline): MNHEY, SVGEGT. The CDR3 contains 11 residues. The V end was cut by 6 bases, the J end by 4 bases, with 4 bases between. DNA for the CDR3: TGTGCCAGCAGCCTTTACAATGAGCAGTTCTTC. It translates to CASSLYNEQFF.

J is TRBJ2-2 and V is TRBV7-3; D gene unclear. Germline V gives CDR1 SGHTA, CDR2 FQGTGA. The CDR3 is 15 residues long. Trimming took 1 base from V and 7 from J, leaving 13 bases between them. Written as DNA, the CDR3 is TGTGCCAGCAGCTTAAACCCCCGTTCAGGCGGGGAGCTGTTTTTT. It yields the protein CASSLNPRSGGELFF. The complete variable domain, with remaining parts taken from reference TRBV7-3 and TRBJ2-2, reads GAGVSQTPSNKVTEKGKYVELRCDPISGHTALYWYRQSLGQGPEFLIYFQGTGAADDSGLPNDRFFAVRPEGSVSTLKIQRTERGDSAVYLCASSLNPRSGGELFFGEGSRLTVL.

The chain links TRBV27 to TRBJ1-4; D is uncertain. The germline V and J ends were trimmed by 0 bases and 8 bases, with 7 bases remaining between them. Per the germline V gene, CDR1 is MNHEY and CDR2 is SMNVEV (reference sequence). The CDR3 extends over 13 amino acids. The CDR3 sequence: CASSLSLEEKLFF. The CDR3 region has the DNA TGTGCCAGCAGTTTATCCCTGGAGGAAAAACTGTTTTTT.

The count of this clone is one. The rearrangement uses TRBV30 and TRBJ1-5; a weak D match, TRBD1 (6 bases). There are 13 residues in the CDR3. CDR1 is GTSNPN, CDR2 SVGIG, per germline (reference sequence). The germline V and J ends were trimmed by 4 bases and 7 bases, with 14 bases remaining between them. The CDR3 sequence: CAWKGGPGQPQHF. In DNA, the CDR3 is TGTGCCTGGAAGGGGGGGCCGGGACAGCCCCAGCATTTT.

This CDR3 is CASSEFRGRGGANVLTF. As DNA, the CDR3 is TGTGCCAGCAGTGAGTTCAGGGGGCGAGGTGGGGCCAACGTCCTGACTTTC. V usage is TRBV2 and J usage is TRBJ2-6; 8 nucleotides align to TRBD1. Per germline, CDR1 SNHLY and CDR2 FYNNEI. The J segment lost 3 bases and the V segment lost 3 bases, leaving 7 bases of the junction unmatched. This CDR3 comprises 17 residues.

The V gene is TRBV18, the J gene TRBJ2-3; a possible D gene is TRBD1 (6 bases). From germline, CDR1 is KGHSH and CDR2 LQKENI. Trimming shortened V by 2 bases and J by 3 bases, and 9 bases separated the two germline ends. This CDR3 is 14 amino acids long. The CDR3 coding sequence is TGTGCCAGCTCACCATACAGGGTTACAGATACGCAGTATTTT. Translation gives CASSPYRVTDTQYF.

J is TRBJ1-2 and V is TRBV28; TRBD1 might be the D (5 bases). The V end was cut by 1 base, the J end by 10 bases, with 13 bases between. The CDR3 has 13 amino acids. The germline V gene encodes CDR1 MDHEN and CDR2 SYDVKM. CDR3 sequence: CASSLLGGGDYTF. As DNA, the CDR3 is TGTGCCAGCAGTTTATTGGGTGGGGGTGACTACACCTTC.

CDR3 in amino acids: CASSQEGLAGGRIGELFF. The DNA of the CDR3 is TGCGCCAGCAGCCAAGAAGGTCTGGCGGGGGGGCGGATCGGGGAGCTGTTTTTT. The chain links TRBV4-3 to TRBJ2-2; TRBD2 matches at 9 bases. Germline V gives CDR1 LGHNA, CDR2 YSLEER. CDR3 size: 18 residues. The V and J ends lost 0 bases and 7 bases, in that order; junction bases with no gene match: 12.

The CDR3 sequence: CAIGLVRDRGYEQYF. In DNA, the CDR3 is TGTGCCATCGGGCTTGTCCGGGACAGGGGATACGAGCAGTACTTC. The chain joins TRBV10-3 to TRBJ2-7, with 10 bases identical to TRBD1. The CDR3 has 15 residues. V lost 8 bases to trimming and J lost 4 bases; unmatched junction nucleotides: 11. Germline lookup yields CDR1 ENHRY and CDR2 SYGVKD.

This clone is medium-sized in the sample. The gene calls are TRBV7-3 and TRBJ2-2, with D unresolved. In germline, CDR1 is SGHTA, CDR2 FQGTGA. The CDR3 extends over 15 amino acids. The V gene lost 4 bases and the J gene lost 2 bases, with 11 bases spanning the gap. CDR3 sequence (DNA): TGTGCCAGCAGCTCTCCTCCTGGCAACACCGGGGAGCTGTTTTTT. This translates into CASSSPPGNTGELFF.

This sequence joins TRBV25-1 and TRBJ1-6, with 7 nucleotides matching TRBD1. V shed 8 bases and J 7 bases; nucleotides not matched to a gene: 8. The CDR3 consists of 14 residues. Germline V gene sequence: CDR1 MGHDK, CDR2 SYGVNS. The CDR3 DNA sequence: TGTGCCAGCTCGACAGGGATAAACAATTCACCCCTCCACTTT. Its protein product is CASSTGINNSPLHF.

The chain is built from TRBV18 and TRBJ2-3; D is undetermined. The CDR3 totals 15 residues. Germline V gene data show CDR1 as KGHSH and CDR2 as LQKENI. V was cut by 3 bases and J by 5 bases, with 15 bases left in between. As DNA, the CDR3 is TGTGCCAGCTCACCTGCTGGAGAAACGCAAGATACGCAGTATTTT. Protein: CASSPAGETQDTQYF.

CDR3 residues: CASSYPDVRQVLGYTF. CDR3 nucleotide sequence: TGTGCCAGCAGTTACCCTGACGTTCGACAGGTACTAGGCTACACCTTC. The chain is built from TRBV6-6 and TRBJ1-2, with a possible D match to TRBD1 (6 bases). The CDR3 is made up of 16 amino acids. V was cut by 2 bases and J by 8 bases, with 21 bases left in between. Germline CDR1 reads MNHNY; CDR2 reads SVGAGI (reference sequence).

This clone was seen a few times. The genes are TRBV7-9 and TRBJ1-1, with D tentatively TRBD1 (6 bases). The ends were cut back, 6 bases at V and 1 base at J, with 12 bases in the middle. Germline V gives CDR1 SEHNR, CDR2 FQNEAQ (reference sequence). This CDR3 spans 14 amino acids. This CDR3 is CASRADSRNTEAFF. The CDR3 DNA reads TGTGCCAGCAGAGCGGACAGCCGGAACACTGAAGCTTTCTTT.